Presented here are 6 T cell receptor beta chains from one specimen sequenced in a study of cytomegalovirus exposure and HLA in healthy donors. In the PCR, 60 Vbeta and 13 Jbeta primers were used. Libraries were prepared by immunoSEQ multiplex PCR; TCRdb keeps only in-frame clonotypes and omits some of them. The data contain over 150,000 clones, about 80% of them singletons. The sequenced material came from PBMCs. These receptors were collected from a man aged 18 to 30 in good health and CMV-seronegative.

The chain joins TRBV27 to TRBJ2-1; 9 bases agree with TRBD2. The V gene end was trimmed by 7 bases and the J gene end by 2 bases; junction bases not matched to a gene: 6. This CDR3 is built from 15 residues. Germline V CDR1 and CDR2: MNHEY, SMNVEV (reference sequence). For the CDR3, the DNA is TGTGCCAGCACGGGAGAGCGGGGGGCCTACAATGAGCAGTTCTTC. It is translated as CASTGERGAYNEQFF.

J is TRBJ2-7 and V is TRBV7-2, with 9 bases fitting TRBD2. J lost 4 bases, V lost 1 base, and 8 bases had no gene match. CDR3 size: 16 residues. Germline CDR1 and CDR2: SGHTA and FQGNSA. CDR3 protein: CASSLDPGTSFYEQYF. CDR3 bases: TGTGCCAGCAGCTTAGACCCCGGGACTAGCTTTTACGAGCAGTACTTC.

In its sample, this clone was seen once. The chain is built from TRBV29-1 and TRBJ2-7; a weak D match, TRBD2 (6 bases). Trimming took 1 base from V and 3 from J, leaving 7 bases between them. Germline lookup yields CDR1 SQVTM and CDR2 ANQGSEA. The CDR3 runs 12 residues. The CDR3: CSVEVRDYEQYF. The CDR3 bases are TGCAGCGTTGAAGTGCGGGACTACGAGCAGTACTTC.

This chain connects TRBV18 to TRBJ2-5; 7 positions agree with TRBD1. TRBJ2-7 explains the end of the DNA better; the J call may be wrong. The germline CDR1 and CDR2 sequences are KGHSH and LQKENI. CDR3 length equals 14 residues. CDR3 sequence reads: CASSLLERQGEQYF. DNA of the CDR3: TGTGCCAGCTCACTACTCGAAAGACAGGGCGAGCAGTACTTC.

J is TRBJ1-5 and V is TRBV2, with unresolved D. The germline V gene has CDR1 SNHLY and CDR2 FYNNEI. The CDR3 spans 15 residues. Trimming shortened V by 6 bases and J by 0 bases, and 12 bases separated the two germline ends. CDR3 residues: CASSPDMYSNQPQHF. CDR3 in DNA: TGTGCCAGCAGCCCCGACATGTATAGCAATCAGCCCCAGCATTTT.

The count of this clone is one. The V and J genes are TRBV7-3 and TRBJ2-1; 9 nucleotides align to TRBD2. The CDR3 is 16 residues long. CDR1 and CDR2 (germline): SGHTA, FQGTGA. J was trimmed by 5 bases and V by 4 bases; bases with no gene match: 9. CDR3 DNA sequence: TGTGCCAGCAGCTCACGAGGCGGGGGGGCCGACAATGAGCAGTTCTTC. This sequence encodes CASSSRGGGADNEQFF.